What follows are 9 T cell receptor beta chains derived from one specimen sequenced in a study of blood T cells in healthy people across ages. Then a second PCR, running about 6 to 12 cycles, was carried out with a sample-barcoded 5' primer and a J-beta primer mix. TCRdb reprocessed the 5' RACE reads via MiXCR and lists one record per CDR3 protein. Among around 1,800,000 distinct CDR3 sequences listed, about 39% were seen once. The source material was blood. These receptor sequences come from a human donor in good health.

This clonotype was counted only a few times. No DNA is shown, since the ends of the CDR3 on it are uncertain; the CDR3 is the one TCRdb lists. CDR3 in amino acids: CASSLRQGAAIGFGAGYTF. The V and J genes are TRBV12-3 or TRBV12-4 and TRBJ1-2; the table calls TRBD1, which could not be checked here. The CDR3 extends over 19 residues, inclusive of both ends.

V usage is TRBV12-3 or TRBV12-4 and J usage is TRBJ1-2; unclear D gene. V dropped 6 bases and J dropped 8 bases, with 13 bases sitting between them. The CDR3 runs 12 residues. CDR3 nucleotide sequence: TGTGCCAGCAGGGTTGCCCGCTGGGGCTACACCTTC. It encodes CASRVARWGYTF.

This clonotype was recorded a few times. The J gene is TRBJ2-5, the V gene TRBV5-1; 7 nucleotides align to TRBD1. V lost 0 bases, J lost 5 bases, and 7 bases stayed unmatched. Germline CDR1 reads SGHRS; CDR2 reads YFSETQ. This CDR3 has 15 amino acids. CDR3 DNA sequence: TGCGCCAGCAGCTTGGTTGACAGGGCTTTGGAGACCCAGTACTTC. Its translation is CASSLVDRALETQYF.

The rearrangement joins TRBV7-9 to TRBJ2-1; 13 positions agree with TRBD2. The CDR3 runs to 16 residues. The junction had 6 bases not matched to a gene; V was cut back by 5 bases and J by 5 bases. Germline V gene sequence: CDR1 SEHNR, CDR2 FQNEAQ (reference sequence). The CDR3 DNA reads as TGTGCCAGCAGCCCCTGGACTAGCGGGGGAAACAATGAGCAGTTCTTC. Residues: CASSPWTSGGNNEQFF.

This clonotype was counted between two and nine times. This chain links TRBV9 with TRBJ1-4; 9 bases fit TRBD1. CDR3 size: 15 residues. V trimming: 3 bases; J trimming: 8 bases; junction bases outside the gene matches: 8. Per the germline V gene, CDR1 is SGDLS and CDR2 is YYNGEE. The CDR3 coding sequence is TGTGCCAGCAGCGCCCCGGGACAGGGAGACGAAAAACTGTTTTTT. Its protein product is CASSAPGQGDEKLFF.

Written as DNA, the CDR3 is TGTGCCAGCAGCTTAGTGTTCGGGGGCGGGGATACGCAGTATTTT. Translation gives CASSLVFGGGDTQYF. This chain links TRBV7-2 with TRBJ2-3; D possibly matches TRBD1 or TRBD2 (6 bases each). CDR1 SGHTA and CDR2 FQGNSA come from the germline V gene. There are 15 residues in the CDR3. With 1 base removed from V and 6 bases from J, the gap between germline ends came to 14 bases.

The V call is TRBV9, the J call TRBJ1-2, with D uncertain. This CDR3 has 16 residues. Germline CDR1 is SGDLS and CDR2 is YYNGEE. Trimming stripped 0 bases from V and 4 bases from J, with 16 bases between. The CDR3 DNA reads TGTGCCAGCAGCGTAGAGGGCAGACGGCGGATCTATGGCTACACCTTC. This gives the protein CASSVEGRRRIYGYTF.

The chain has TRBV20-1 and TRBJ2-4, with TRBD2 identical over 9 bases. The CDR3 extends over 14 amino acids. V was pared by 5 bases and J by 13 bases, with 15 bases of the junction left unmatched. CDR1 is DFQATT, CDR2 SNEGSKA, per germline (reference sequence). CDR3 nucleotide sequence: TGCAGTGCTGGGGAGCTAGCGGGACGTAGGGAGCAGTACTTC. This translates into CSAGELAGRREQYF.

This clonotype was seen a handful of times. The rearrangement links TRBV7-3 to TRBJ2-6; D is ambiguous. CDR1 and CDR2 (germline): SGHTA, FQGTGA. Deletions cut 5 bases from V and 0 bases from J, with 11 bases between. The length of the CDR3 is 16 residues. The CDR3 DNA sequence: TGTGCCAGCAGCCCGGACGGAACCTCTGGGGCCAACGTCCTGACTTTC. It translates to CASSPDGTSGANVLTF.